One sample yielded the 3 T cell receptor beta chains listed below, sequenced in a study of Ad26.COV2.S vaccination and SARS-CoV-2 variants. The treatment is: approximately 18 received Ad26.COV2.S at low or high dose, single or two shots; several received placebo; per-sample allocation not given. Sampling happened 63 days after the first vaccine or placebo injection. Produced via immunoSEQ multiplex PCR; TCRdb's table is partial and in-frame only. The sample holds 400,000 to 450,000 clones, over 75% seen once. Specimen: peripheral blood, collected in a trial of Ad26.COV2.S vaccine versus placebo. The source is a person aged 18-65 years who received the Ad26.COV2.S COVID-19 vaccine or a placebo.

The V gene is TRBV6-5, the J gene TRBJ1-3; 7 nucleotides match TRBD1. The V and J ends lost 5 bases and 4 bases, in that order; junction bases with no gene match: 8. This CDR3 contains 15 residues. The V gene's germline CDR1 is MNHEY and CDR2 SVGAGI. CDR3 nucleotide sequence: TGTGCCAGCAGTCCCCTAGACAGGGCCGGAAACACCATATATTTT. Translation gives CASSPLDRAGNTIYF.

This clone has only a few counts. The genes are TRBV7-9 and TRBJ2-2, with 12 positions matching TRBD2. CDR1 and CDR2 (germline): SEHNR, FQNEAQ (reference sequence). The ends lost 3 bases at V and 3 bases at J; junction bases unmatched: 2. CDR3 size: 16 residues. The CDR3 is CASSLLAGGYTGELFF. The CDR3 DNA sequence: TGTGCCAGCAGCTTGCTAGCGGGAGGGTACACCGGGGAGCTGTTTTTT.

The chain carries TRBV19 and TRBJ2-3; 9 positions match TRBD2. Trimming removed 5 bases from V and 4 bases from J; junction bases left unmatched: 7. The CDR3 loop spans 15 amino acids. Germline CDR1 LNHDA, CDR2 SQIVND (reference sequence). This chain's CDR3 is CASSPVAGVADTQYF. DNA for the CDR3: TGTGCCAGTAGTCCAGTAGCGGGAGTGGCAGATACGCAGTATTTT.